This TCR beta chain was observed in a study of OX40 agonist ivuxolimab in advanced cancers. The V gene's germline CDR1 is MNHEY and CDR2 SMNVEV (reference sequence). The CDR3 extends over 16 amino acids. V lost 6 bases to trimming and J lost 2 bases, with 18 bases between them. General observations from the study: Certain nonresponders likewise exhibited a low normalized T-cell clonal expansion.

As concerns this clone: Its antigen is as yet unknown.

Repertoires were generated with immunoSEQ multiplex PCR, while TCRdb's copy carries only in-frame clones and drops some. The sample has 90,000 or so clones; roughly nine tenths are singletons. This TCR was sampled from an adult with an advanced solid tumor such as melanoma, head and neck, liver or kidney cancer. The sample consisted of CD4+ or CD8+ T cells sorted from blood, taken in a trial of the OX40 agonist ivuxolimab. The chain has TRBV27 and TRBJ2-3, with D perhaps matching TRBD1 or TRBD2 (5 bases each). DNA of the CDR3: TGTGCCAGCAGGCAGGACGTGGGGACCTCCACAGATACGCAGTATTTT. Its translation is CASRQDVGTSTDTQYF.